The TCR beta chain under discussion was sequenced for a study of blood T cell repertoires in COVID-19. Study at large: Samples came from the United States, Italy and Spain, spanning acute and convalescent COVID-19. From T cells, B-cell-depleted T cells, or PBMCs came the material, which was cDNA or gDNA.

The authors' processing: Counts of nucleated cells, estimated from reference gene primer amplification, were obtained. Clones were read by immunoSEQ multiplex PCR, and TCRdb kept only the in-frame ones, dropping some. V and J calls and clone size come straight from that table; D and trimming were deduced from the DNA. The repertoire holds about 74,000 clones, 70% to 90% seen once, with around 2.8% in the top ten. CDR1 is SGHAT and CDR2 is FQNNGV in the germline V gene. The CDR3 contains 14 residues. V lost 1 base and J lost 0, with 6 bases in between. The gene calls are TRBV11-2 and TRBJ1-1; D gene unclear. Source material: peripheral blood. The receptor was derived from a man between 65 and 79 years old with active or convalescent COVID-19. The CDR3 is CASSLVTVNTEAFF. CDR3 nucleotides: TGTGCCAGCAGCTTAGTTACGGTGAACACTGAAGCTTTCTTT.